Below, 24 T cell receptor beta chains from the same sample are listed, as sequenced in a study of blood T cell repertoires in COVID-19. Clones were read by immunoSEQ multiplex PCR, and TCRdb kept only the in-frame ones, dropping some. The data contain tens of thousands of clones, roughly 87% of them singletons. Sequencing input: peripheral blood. The receptors stem from a woman aged 50 to 65 with acute or convalescent COVID-19.

This clone was recorded only once. The chain recombines TRBV3-1 (or the pseudogene TRBV3-2) with TRBJ2-1, with 15 bases aligning to TRBD2. Germline loops: CDR1 LGHDT, CDR2 YNNKEL (reference sequence). Losses at the gene ends were 4 bases for V and 1 base for J; bases not matched to a gene: 5. This CDR3 is 18 amino acids long. The CDR3 reads CASSRGLAGGRSYNEQFF. For the CDR3, the DNA is TGTGCCAGCAGCCGCGGACTAGCGGGAGGGCGTTCCTACAATGAGCAGTTCTTC.

CDR3 nucleotide sequence: TGTGCCAGCAGTCTCGGAGGAGGACCGCCTCAGCCCCAGCATTTT. Translating gives CASSLGGGPPQPQHF. The chain has TRBV28 and TRBJ1-5; D ambiguous. The CDR3 covers 15 residues. The germline CDR1 and CDR2 sequences are MDHEN and SYDVKM. V lost 5 bases, J lost 6 bases, and 17 bases lay in between. Variable domain in full (rest from reference TRBV28 and TRBJ1-5): DVKVTQSSRYLVKRTGEKVFLECVQDMDHENMFWYRQDPGLGLRLIYFSYDVKMKEKGDIPEGYSVSREKKERFSLILESASTNQTSMYLCASSLGGGPPQPQHFGDGTRLSIL.

J is TRBJ1-4 and V is TRBV9; no clear D. Germline V gene lookup returns CDR1 SGDLS and CDR2 YYNGEE. V lost 4 bases and J 10 bases, leaving 14 bases between the germline ends. The CDR3 covers 13 residues. CDR3 coding DNA: TGTGCCAGCAGCCCGAACCAGCGGGGAAAACTGTTTTTT. Its translation is CASSPNQRGKLFF.

J is TRBJ2-3 and V is TRBV3-1 (or the pseudogene TRBV3-2); no clear D. Germline lookup yields CDR1 LGHDT and CDR2 YNNKEL (reference sequence). V lost 4 bases and J lost 6, with 8 bases in between. The CDR3 has 12 residues. CDR3 coding DNA: TGTGCCAGCAGCCCCCAGTGGGATACGCAGTATTTT. This codes for CASSPQWDTQYF.

This rearrangement joins TRBV7-3 to TRBJ2-7, with a weak D call TRBD2 (6 bases). From germline, CDR1 is SGHTA and CDR2 FQGTGA. Trimming removed 2 bases from V and 6 bases from J, with 11 bases in between. There are 13 residues in the CDR3. The CDR3 DNA reads as TGTGCCAGCAGCTTAGGGGGGTTCAGCGAGCAGTACTTC. It is translated as CASSLGGFSEQYF.

DNA of the CDR3: TGTGCCTGGACAGGGGGCTCTGGAAACACCATATATTTT. Protein product: CAWTGGSGNTIYF. The chain uses TRBV30 and TRBJ1-3; 7 bases match TRBD1. This CDR3 contains 13 residues. In germline, CDR1 is GTSNPN, CDR2 SVGIG (reference sequence). The ends lost 4 bases at V and 0 bases at J; junction bases unmatched: 0.

This chain links TRBV6-5 with TRBJ1-1; the match to TRBD1 covers 9 bases. The CDR3 is 13 residues long. The V segment lost 7 bases and the J segment 6 bases; nucleotides outside the gene matches: 6. Germline V CDR1 and CDR2: MNHEY, SVGAGI. CDR3 protein: CASKGQGRAEAFF. As DNA, the CDR3 is TGTGCCAGCAAAGGACAGGGGCGGGCTGAAGCTTTCTTT.

The chain carries TRBV10-3 and TRBJ1-1; 7 positions match TRBD1. Trimming cost V 4 bases and J 5 bases; bases outside gene matches: 7. CDR1 and CDR2 from the germline V gene are ENHRY and SYGVKD. This CDR3 region has 14 residues. CDR3: CAISVDREGTEAFF. The CDR3 nucleotides are TGTGCCATCAGTGTTGACAGGGAAGGGACTGAAGCTTTCTTT.

The chain has TRBV9 and TRBJ1-6, with a weak D call TRBD1 (6 bases). The CDR3 has 14 amino acids. Trimming pared 3 bases from V and 8 bases from J, leaving 12 bases between. The germline gives CDR1 SGDLS, CDR2 YYNGEE. CDR3 DNA sequence: TGTGCCAGCAGCGGACAAAGGGGGTATTCACCCCTCCACTTT. Amino acid sequence: CASSGQRGYSPLHF.

This sequence joins TRBV27 and TRBJ1-5; a possible D gene is TRBD1 (5 bases). V was shortened by 1 base and J by 4 bases, with 20 bases between the two germline ends. The CDR3 length is 18 residues. The germline CDR1 and CDR2 sequences are MNHEY and SMNVEV (reference sequence). The CDR3 DNA follows: TGTGCCAGCAGTTTATTTGGCAGGGATGGGGGGAGTAATCAGCCCCAGCATTTT. It is translated as CASSLFGRDGGSNQPQHF.

The chain uses TRBV24-1 and TRBJ2-1, with D possibly being TRBD1 (6 bases). Germline V gives CDR1 KGHDR, CDR2 SFDVKD. V was pared by 3 bases and J by 3 bases, with 11 bases between. The CDR3 extends over 15 amino acids. The DNA of the CDR3 is TGTGCCACCAGTGATGGACAGTACAGCTACAATGAGCAGTTCTTC. Amino acids: CATSDGQYSYNEQFF.

The chain uses TRBV6-5 and TRBJ2-1; 7 nucleotides agree with TRBD2. The CDR3 is 14 amino acids. Germline V gene lookup returns CDR1 MNHEY and CDR2 SVGAGI. Trimming cost V 5 bases and J 7 bases; bases outside gene matches: 8. The CDR3 coding sequence is TGTGCCAGCAGTCTCGGGGACGGGGGGAATGAGCAGTTCTTC. Its translation is CASSLGDGGNEQFF.

A few counts support this clone. The rearrangement links TRBV7-2 to TRBJ1-4; TRBD1 aligns across 8 bases. V shed 5 bases and J 7 bases; nucleotides not matched to a gene: 9. The CDR3 loop spans 15 amino acids. The V gene's germline CDR1 is SGHTA and CDR2 FQGNSA. The CDR3 nucleotides read TGTGCCAGCAGCCAAGGACAGGGTGGGGGTGAAAAACTGTTTTTT. It codes for CASSQGQGGGEKLFF.

This chain connects TRBV7-8 to TRBJ2-5; D gene uncertain. CDR3 length equals 14 residues. CDR1 and CDR2 (germline): SGHVS, FQNEAQ. Trimming shortened V by 5 bases and J by 6 bases, and 16 bases separated the two germline ends. The CDR3 is CASSPTPSIQTQYF. The CDR3 DNA reads TGTGCCAGCAGCCCAACCCCGTCTATCCAGACCCAGTACTTC.

This sequence joins TRBV9 and TRBJ2-7; 16 nucleotides align to TRBD2. This CDR3 comprises 19 residues. V dropped 4 bases and J dropped 2; count of bases not matched to a gene: 12. Germline CDR1 reads SGDLS; CDR2 reads YYNGEE. The CDR3 DNA reads as TGTGCCAGCAGCAATCAAGTCCCGGGACTAGCGGGAGGGCCCTACGAGCAGTACTTC. It encodes CASSNQVPGLAGGPYEQYF.

This clone was observed a few times. The V and J genes are TRBV27 and TRBJ1-6; no firm D call. Trimming removed 5 bases from V and 5 bases from J, with 19 bases in between. This CDR3 spans 17 amino acids. The germline V gene encodes CDR1 MNHEY and CDR2 SMNVEV (reference sequence). The CDR3 bases are TGTGCCAGCAGTCTCCGGGTCTCCGGCGTTGATAATTCACCCCTCCACTTT. Translating it yields CASSLRVSGVDNSPLHF.

CDR3 DNA sequence: TGTGCCAGCAGTTATTTAGTAGACACTGAAGCTTTCTTT. Protein sequence: CASSYLVDTEAFF. The chain combines TRBV5-5 with TRBJ1-1; no clear D. V lost 5 bases to trimming and J lost 3 bases, with 11 bases between them. The germline CDR1 and CDR2 sequences are SGHKS and YYEKEE (reference sequence). The CDR3 sequence is 13 residues long.

The chain has TRBV6-1 and TRBJ1-2, with D hard to call. This CDR3 spans 12 amino acids. Germline V lookup: CDR1 MNHNS, CDR2 SASEGT. The V and J ends lost 2 bases and 6 bases respectively, with 7 bases between them. The CDR3 DNA reads as TGTGCCAGCAGTGAAATCTCGGATGGCTACACCTTC. Its protein is CASSEISDGYTF.

This chain joins TRBV6-5 and TRBJ1-1; 7 bases are shared with TRBD1. Trimming took 2 bases from V and 5 from J; bases not matched to a gene: 8. In germline, CDR1 is MNHEY, CDR2 SVGAGI. The CDR3 totals 15 residues. The CDR3 DNA sequence: TGTGCCAGCAGTTACGGGAAGGGGGCAAGGACTGAAGCTTTCTTT. The encoded protein is CASSYGKGARTEAFF.

The chain is built from TRBV29-1 and TRBJ1-1, with D possibly matching TRBD1 (5 bases). Germline values: CDR1 SQVTM, CDR2 ANQGSEA. With 4 bases removed from V and 1 base from J, the gap between germline ends came to 7 bases. The CDR3 runs 12 residues. The CDR3 nucleotides are TGCAGCGTTGCAGGACAGAACACTGAAGCTTTCTTT. Translated, it gives CSVAGQNTEAFF.

The V call is TRBV12-3 or TRBV12-4, the J call TRBJ1-2; 7 bases are a match to TRBD1. After removal of 5 bases from V and 2 bases from J, the junction contained 2 bases not matched to a gene. This CDR3 has 13 amino acids. CDR3 in DNA: TGTGCCAGCAGTCGGGACAGCAACTATGGCTACACCTTC. This gives the protein CASSRDSNYGYTF.

The V and J genes are TRBV19 and TRBJ1-2; perhaps TRBD1 as D (6 bases). The CDR3 has 14 amino acids. V lost 4 bases and J 8 bases, leaving 17 bases between the germline ends. Germline lookup yields CDR1 LNHDA and CDR2 SQIVND (reference sequence). CDR3 DNA sequence: TGTGCCAGTAGTACTACGCTCGCAGGGGACGGCTACACCTTC. It encodes CASSTTLAGDGYTF. The variable domain in full, completed from reference TRBV19 and TRBJ1-2, reads DGGITQSPKYLFRKEGQNVTLSCEQNLNHDAMYWYRQDPGQGLRLIYYSQIVNDFQKGDIAEGYSVSREKKESFPLTVTSAQKNPTAFYLCASSTTLAGDGYTFGSGTRLTVV.

The chain combines TRBV15 with TRBJ2-1; weak D call: TRBD2 (5 bases). This CDR3 has 14 amino acids. Germline lookup yields CDR1 LNHNV and CDR2 YYDKDF (reference sequence). Trimming removed 5 bases at V and 3 bases at J, with 11 bases between. CDR3 DNA: TGTGCCACCAGCGATTCAGGACTCTACAATGAGCAGTTCTTC. Amino acid sequence: CATSDSGLYNEQFF. The variable domain in full, with the rest retrieved from reference TRBV15 and TRBJ2-1, is DAMVIQNPRYQVTQFGKPVTLSCSQTLNHNVMYWYQQKSSQAPKLLFHYYDKDFNNEADTPDNFQSRRPNTSFCFLDIRSPGLGDTAMYLCATSDSGLYNEQFFGPGTRLTVL.

About this clone: A read error may produce the germline difference seen at one junction end. The chain recombines TRBV30 with TRBJ1-3; TRBD1 matches at 7 bases. The CDR3 length is 15 residues. The germline V gene has CDR1 GTSNPN and CDR2 SVGIG (reference sequence). The CDR3 here is CAWSHTTGVGNAIYF. The DNA of the CDR3 is TGTGCCTGGAGTCACACAACAGGGGTTGGAAACGCCATATATTTT.